The 4 T cell receptor beta chains below were found in one sample sequenced in a study of human T cells and chemical hapten exposure. Time point indicated: patch test 2, 6 weeks after DPC sensitization. The treatment here: therapeutic diphenylcyclopropenone sensitization with weekly scalp DPC. TCRdb passed the RACE reads through MiXCR, listing each CDR3 protein once. The table lists some 27,000 distinct CDR3 sequences, 8% to 10% of them singletons. Source: whole blood, taken in connection with sensitization to the hapten diphenylcyclopropenone (DPC). The source is a young man with alopecia areata. Some clones in this sample may be carry-over from other donors' samples.

The CDR3 loop is CASSLEEGGTYNEQFF. For the CDR3, the DNA is TGTGCCAGCAGCTTAGAGGAGGGAGGAACCTACAATGAGCAGTTCTTC. This rearrangement joins TRBV7-2 to TRBJ2-1; a possible D gene is TRBD2 (6 bases). CDR1 is SGHTA and CDR2 is FQGNSA in the germline V gene. CDR3 length: 16 amino acids. V shed 1 base and J shed 2 bases, with 12 bases lying between them.

This clonotype was counted only a few times. The chain recombines TRBV12-3 or TRBV12-4 with TRBJ1-5, with 7 nucleotides matching TRBD1. The CDR3 is 13 residues long. V shed 5 bases, J shed 7 bases, and the junction held 5 bases outside the gene matches. This chain's CDR3 is CASSDRAGQPQHF. CDR3 sequence (DNA): TGTGCCAGCAGTGACAGGGCAGGCCAGCCCCAGCATTTT.

This clonotype showed up just a few times. DNA for the CDR3: TGTGCCAGCAGAATTGGACTAGCGGAGACCCAAGAGACCCAGTACTTC. It specifies CASRIGLAETQETQYF. The chain has TRBV11-2 and TRBJ2-5, with 10 bases matching TRBD2. Germline CDR1 SGHAT, CDR2 FQNNGV. The CDR3 is 16 amino acids. Trimming cost V 6 bases and J 1 base; bases outside gene matches: 8.

V gene TRBV6-2 or TRBV6-3 combines with J gene TRBJ1-1; D is ambiguous. CDR3 length: 12 amino acids. V was pared by 6 bases and J by 7 bases, with 12 bases between. CDR1 and CDR2 (germline): MNHEY, SVGEGT. The CDR3 here is CASSDSRREAFF. The CDR3 DNA is TGTGCCAGCAGCGATTCGCGTCGTGAAGCTTTCTTT.